This T cell receptor (beta chain) was sequenced for a study of identifying expanded T cells in peripheral blood. Study observations and caveats: About 1.2 clones differed between technical replicates, versus about 15 and 19 over time.

Comment on this clone: Its antigen is unknown.

Sequenced by immunoSEQ multiplex PCR; TCRdb stores in-frame clones only, minus some. The repertoire consists of some 96,000 clones, with over 70% occurring once and the leading ten covering less than 7%. V lost 10 bases, J lost 0 bases, and 6 bases lay in between. This CDR3 spans 11 amino acids. Looked up from germline, CDR1 is MNHNS and CDR2 is SASEGT. The clonotype was recovered from a person between 18 and 70 years old in good health. This chain links TRBV6-1 with TRBJ1-2; D gene ambiguous. The sequencing sample was made of blood. CDR3 sequence reads: CAIGTNYGYTF. CDR3 coding DNA: TGTGCCATCGGGACTAACTATGGCTACACCTTC.